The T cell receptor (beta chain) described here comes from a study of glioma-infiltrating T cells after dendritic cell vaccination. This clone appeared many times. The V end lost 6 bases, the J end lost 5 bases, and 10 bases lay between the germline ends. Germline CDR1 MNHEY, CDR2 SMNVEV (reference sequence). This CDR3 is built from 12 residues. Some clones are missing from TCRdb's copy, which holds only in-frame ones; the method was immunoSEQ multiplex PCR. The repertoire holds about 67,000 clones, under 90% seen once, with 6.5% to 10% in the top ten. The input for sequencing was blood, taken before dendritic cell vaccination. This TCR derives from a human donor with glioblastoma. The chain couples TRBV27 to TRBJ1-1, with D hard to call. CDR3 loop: CASSDWRTEAFF. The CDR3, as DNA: TGTGCCAGCAGCGACTGGAGGACTGAAGCTTTCTTT.